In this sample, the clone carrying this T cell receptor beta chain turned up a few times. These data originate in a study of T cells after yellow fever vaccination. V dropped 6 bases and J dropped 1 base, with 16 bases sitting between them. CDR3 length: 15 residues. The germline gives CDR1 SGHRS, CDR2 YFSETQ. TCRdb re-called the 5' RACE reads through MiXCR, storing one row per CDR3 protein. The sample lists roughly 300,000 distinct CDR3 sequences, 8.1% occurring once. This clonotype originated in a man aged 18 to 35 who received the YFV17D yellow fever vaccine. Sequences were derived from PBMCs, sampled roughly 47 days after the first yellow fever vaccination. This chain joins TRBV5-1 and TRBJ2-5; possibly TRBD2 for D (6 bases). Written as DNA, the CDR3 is TGCGCCAGCACCCTGGGGGGTAATTTCCAAGAGACCCAGTACTTC. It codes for CASTLGGNFQETQYF. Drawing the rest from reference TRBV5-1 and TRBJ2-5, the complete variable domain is KAGVTQTPRYLIKTRGQQVTLSCSPISGHRSVSWYQQTPGQGLQFLFEYFSETQRNKGNFPGRFSGRQFSNSRSEMNVSTLELGDSALYLCASTLGGNFQETQYFGPGTRLLVL.